These T cell receptor beta chains were read from a single sample in a study of cytomegalovirus exposure and HLA in healthy donors. Method: immunoSEQ multiplex PCR; TCRdb's copy keeps in-frame clones and lacks some. Of about 220,000 clones in the sample, roughly 70% were seen once. The material sequenced was PBMCs. These receptors all stem from a woman in her 30s in good health and CMV-seronegative. Each CDR3 is given with its conserved first and last residue. The order of the fields is V gene, J gene, clone size, D gene, CDR3 DNA, CDR3 protein. The D gene is left open where the match is weak. A row's size may be missing; if present it is once, few, many or a size class.

V: TRBV5-1; J: TRBJ1-4; size: few; D: -; DNA: TGCGCCAGCAGCGTCCGGGAAGGGGAAAAACTGTTTTTT; CDR3: CASSVREGEKLFF
V: TRBV12-5; J: TRBJ2-7; size: -; D: -; DNA: TGTGCTAGTGGTTTGGTTTGGCGAGGGAAAGCCGAGTACGAGCAGTACTTC; CDR3: CASGLVWRGKAEYEQYF
V: TRBV30; J: TRBJ2-3; size: -; D: TRBD2; DNA: TGTGCCTGGAGTAAACTAGCGGGGCCTAGCACAGATACGCAGTATTTT; CDR3: CAWSKLAGPSTDTQYF
V: TRBV7-3; J: TRBJ1-6; size: -; D: -; DNA: TGTGCCAGCAGCTTAGAACCCGGATGGGCCGAGCCCCTCCACTTT; CDR3: CASSLEPGWAEPLHF
V: TRBV11-2; J: TRBJ2-5; size: -; D: TRBD2; DNA: TGTGCCAGCAGCTTAGCTAGCGGAGGCCAAGAGACCCAGTACTTC; CDR3: CASSLASGGQETQYF
V: TRBV2; J: TRBJ2-5; size: -; D: -; DNA: TGTGCCAGCAGTGAAGCGCGTCAAGAGACCCAGTACTTC; CDR3: CASSEARQETQYF
V: TRBV11-2; J: TRBJ2-2; size: -; D: -; DNA: TGTGCCAGCACCTCGCCGAGGCTTGGCACCGGGGAGCTGTTTTTT; CDR3: CASTSPRLGTGELFF
V: TRBV6-1; J: TRBJ2-2; size: -; D: TRBD2; DNA: TGTGCCAGCAGTGCCGGAGTAGCGGGAGAAACCGGGGAGCTGTTTTTT; CDR3: CASSAGVAGETGELFF
V: TRBV4-1; J: TRBJ2-7; size: -; D: TRBD2; DNA: TGCGCCAGCAGCCAAATCCTCGGGACTAGCGGGAACTACGAGCAGTACTTC; CDR3: CASSQILGTSGNYEQYF
V: TRBV19; J: TRBJ2-7; size: -; D: -; DNA: TGTGCCAGTAGTATAGCGAATGGGCCGTTCTACGAGCAGTACTTC; CDR3: CASSIANGPFYEQYF
V: TRBV27; J: TRBJ1-1; size: -; D: -; DNA: TGTGCCAGCAGTTCTCAGGTGTCTTTGAACACTGAAGCTTTCTTT; CDR3: CASSSQVSLNTEAFF
V: TRBV5-1; J: TRBJ2-1; size: -; D: TRBD2; DNA: TGCGCCAGCAGCTTGAGCGGGGTGAATGAGCAGTTCTTC; CDR3: CASSLSGVNEQFF
V: TRBV5-4; J: TRBJ2-3; size: -; D: TRBD2; DNA: TGTGCCAGCAGCTTGTTTGGGACTAGCGCAGATACGCAGTATTTT; CDR3: CASSLFGTSADTQYF
V: TRBV7-8; J: TRBJ1-1; size: -; D: -; DNA: TGTGCCAGCTTCCCCCGCCCGACAGGATTTACTGAAGCTTTCTTT; CDR3: CASFPRPTGFTEAFF
V: TRBV30; J: TRBJ1-2; size: -; D: TRBD1; DNA: TGTGCCTTAATGACAGGGAGGTTAAAATATGGCTACACCTTC; CDR3: CALMTGRLKYGYTF